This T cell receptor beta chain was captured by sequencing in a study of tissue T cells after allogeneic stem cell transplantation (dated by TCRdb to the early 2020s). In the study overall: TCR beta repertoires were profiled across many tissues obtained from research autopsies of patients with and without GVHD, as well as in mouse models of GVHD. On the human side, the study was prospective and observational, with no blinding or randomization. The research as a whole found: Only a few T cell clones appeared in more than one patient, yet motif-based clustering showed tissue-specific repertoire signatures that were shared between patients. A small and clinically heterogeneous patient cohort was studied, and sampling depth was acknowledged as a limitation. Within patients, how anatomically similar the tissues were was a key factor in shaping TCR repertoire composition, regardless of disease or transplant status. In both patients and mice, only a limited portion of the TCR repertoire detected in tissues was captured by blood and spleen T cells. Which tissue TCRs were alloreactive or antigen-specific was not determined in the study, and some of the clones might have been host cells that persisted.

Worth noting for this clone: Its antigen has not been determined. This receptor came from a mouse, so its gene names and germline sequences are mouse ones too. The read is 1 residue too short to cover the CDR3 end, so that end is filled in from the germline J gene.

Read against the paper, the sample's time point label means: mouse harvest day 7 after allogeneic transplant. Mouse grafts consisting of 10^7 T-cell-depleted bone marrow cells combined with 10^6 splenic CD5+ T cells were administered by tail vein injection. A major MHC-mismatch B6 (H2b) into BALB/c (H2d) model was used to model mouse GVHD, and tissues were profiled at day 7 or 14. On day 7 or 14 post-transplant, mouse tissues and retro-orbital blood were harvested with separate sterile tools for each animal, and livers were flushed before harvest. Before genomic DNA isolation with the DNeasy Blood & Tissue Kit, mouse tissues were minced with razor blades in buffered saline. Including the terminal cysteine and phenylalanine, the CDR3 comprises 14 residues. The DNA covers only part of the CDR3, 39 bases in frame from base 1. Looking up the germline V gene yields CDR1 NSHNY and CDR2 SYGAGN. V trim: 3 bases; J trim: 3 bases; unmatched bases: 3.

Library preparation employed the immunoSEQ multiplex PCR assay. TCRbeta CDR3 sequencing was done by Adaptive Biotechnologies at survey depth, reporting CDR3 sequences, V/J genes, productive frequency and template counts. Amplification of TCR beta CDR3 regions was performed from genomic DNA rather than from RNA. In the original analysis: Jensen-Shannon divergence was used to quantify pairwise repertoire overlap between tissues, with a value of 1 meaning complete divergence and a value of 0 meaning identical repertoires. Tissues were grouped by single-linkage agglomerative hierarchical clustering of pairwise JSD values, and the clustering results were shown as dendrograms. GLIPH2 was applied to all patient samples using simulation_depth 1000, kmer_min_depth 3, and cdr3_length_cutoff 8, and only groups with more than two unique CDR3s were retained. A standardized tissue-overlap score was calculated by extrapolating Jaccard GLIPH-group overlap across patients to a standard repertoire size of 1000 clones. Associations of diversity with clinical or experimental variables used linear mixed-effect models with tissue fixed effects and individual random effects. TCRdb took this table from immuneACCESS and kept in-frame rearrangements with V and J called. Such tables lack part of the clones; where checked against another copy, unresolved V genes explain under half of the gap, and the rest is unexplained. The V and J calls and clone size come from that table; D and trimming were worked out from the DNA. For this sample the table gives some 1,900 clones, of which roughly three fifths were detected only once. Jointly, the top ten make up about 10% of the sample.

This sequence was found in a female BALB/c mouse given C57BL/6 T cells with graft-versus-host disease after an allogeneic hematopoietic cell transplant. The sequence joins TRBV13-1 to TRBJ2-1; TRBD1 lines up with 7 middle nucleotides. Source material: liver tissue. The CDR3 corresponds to CASSGDSLYAEQFF. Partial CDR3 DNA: TGTGCCAGCAGTGGGGACAGCCTCTATGCTGAGCAGTTC.